This entry is about one T cell receptor beta chain. The antigen is not known. This CDR3 has 13 residues. Germline V CDR1 and CDR2: SNHLY, FYNNEI. The sample belongs to a study of monozygotic twins with inflammatory bowel disease. The input for each TCR library was around 3,200 ng of total RNA. In eight separate reactions per sample, cDNA was generated. The UMIs contained a 6-nucleotide sample barcode. They were added by template switching during cDNA synthesis. TCRdb reprocessed the 5' RACE reads; each CDR3 protein has one entry and no DNA is given. The ten most abundant clones cover under 3% of a sample with approximately 400,000 distinct CDR3 sequences. The study's findings and limits: The study found lower TCRbeta diversity (inverse Simpson) in IBD patients than in healthy co-twins.

This chain joins TRBV2 and TRBJ2-3. This clonotype originated in a human donor with ulcerative colitis or Crohn's disease, or a healthy co-twin of an affected twin (not recorded which). The sample consisted of blood. This chain's CDR3 is CASSGAVVDTQYF.